Below are 25 T cell receptor beta chains sequenced from a single sample in a study of T cell clonality in common variable immunodeficiency. The protocol was immunoSEQ multiplex PCR, while the TCRdb copy is restricted to in-frame clones and leaves out a portion. The repertoire consists of about 50,000 clones, none detected only once. Sample: peripheral blood mononuclear cells. Receptor source: a person between 18 and 75 years old in good health.

At least ten counts were recorded for this clone. The read gets to within 3 residues of the CDR3 end, and the germline J gene fills in the rest. This chain links TRBV20-1 with TRBJ2-2; TRBD2 matches 14 bases. The junction had 6 bases not matched to a gene; V was cut back by 0 bases and J by 6 bases. The CDR3 spans 17 residues. Germline lookup yields CDR1 DFQATT and CDR2 SNEGSKA (reference sequence). CDR3 DNA, as far as it was read: TGCAGTGCTAGAGATGGGACTAGCGGGAGTATCGCCGGGGAG. Its protein is CSARDGTSGSIAGE. In full, the CDR3 reads CSARDGTSGSIAGELFF.

This clone has ten or more counts. The DNA ends 3 residues before the CDR3 does, and the rest of the CDR3 is filled in from the germline J gene. V and J are TRBV2 and TRBJ1-1; possible D gene TRBD1, 6 bases. CDR1 and CDR2 from the germline V gene are SNHLY and FYNNEI. The length of the CDR3 is 14 residues. This CDR3 reads CASSGGKGVILAFF. CDR3 DNA, as far as it was read: TGTGCCAGCAGTGGGGGGAAGGGGGTGATCTTG.

This clone was seen repeatedly, ten times or more. The CDR3 end lies 3 residues beyond the end of the read and is filled in from the germline J gene. The chain recombines TRBV2 with TRBJ1-1, with 7 bases that match TRBD1. CDR3 size: 13 residues. Germline CDR1 is SNHLY and CDR2 is FYNNEI. CDR3 region: CASSTTGAHGAFF. The covered CDR3 bases are TGTGCCAGCAGTACCACAGGGGCTCATGGA.

This clone was picked up many times. The CDR3 end falls 3 residues outside the read, so it is completed with the germline J gene. J is TRBJ2-3 and V is TRBV11-3; the D gene is possibly TRBD1 (6 bases). The V and J ends lost 1 base and 2 bases respectively, with 7 bases between them. The CDR3 runs to 14 residues. Germline CDR1 and CDR2: SGHNT and YENEEA. CDR3 DNA (partial): TGTGCCAGCAGCTTAGCAGGGGCCACAGATACG. Its translation is CASSLAGATDT. The full CDR3 protein reads CASSLAGATDTQYF.

This clone occurred many times. The CDR3 end lies 3 residues beyond the end of the read and is filled in from the germline J gene. The chain uses TRBV11-2 and TRBJ2-7; 10 bases are shared with TRBD1. V lost 5 bases and J lost 5; bases outside the gene matches: 9. CDR1 is SGHAT and CDR2 is FQNNGV in the germline V gene. The CDR3 spans 15 residues. CDR3: CASSDRDRGVHEQYF. The covered CDR3 bases are TGTGCCAGCAGCGACAGGGACAGGGGTGTCCACGAG.

Comments on this clone: The read terminates 3 residues ahead of where the CDR3 ends, so the germline J gene completes it. This sequence joins TRBV11-2 and TRBJ2-7; the D is unclear. This CDR3 has 11 residues. V was pared by 1 base and J by 6 bases, with 4 bases between. CDR1 is SGHAT and CDR2 is FQNNGV in the germline V gene. The covered CDR3 bases are TGTGCCAGCAGCTTAGCCGTCGAG. It translates to CASSLAVE. The full CDR3 reads CASSLAVEQYF.

The table lists this clone with many counts. The read is 3 residues too short to cover the CDR3 end, so that end is filled in from the germline J gene. V usage is TRBV29-1 and J usage is TRBJ2-1; possible D gene TRBD2, 6 bases. V lost 5 bases to trimming and J lost 4 bases, with 12 bases between them. The CDR3 has 13 residues. Germline CDR1 is SQVTM and CDR2 is ANQGSEA. CDR3 bases read: TGCAGCGTTTACGGGGGACTTTACAATGAG. Residues: CSVYGGLYNE. The full CDR3 sequence reads CSVYGGLYNEQFF.

This clone appeared a few times. With the read ending 3 residues before the CDR3 end, the germline J gene is used to fill in that end. V usage is TRBV7-9 and J usage is TRBJ2-1; 8 nucleotides agree with TRBD2. The CDR3 runs 15 residues. V was pared by 5 bases and J by 3 bases, with 6 bases of the junction left unmatched. CDR1 and CDR2 from the germline V gene are SEHNR and FQNEAQ (reference sequence). CDR3 loop: CASSRPGLDYNEQFF. The CDR3 bases that were read are TGTGCCAGCAGCAGACCGGGACTAGACTACAATGAG.

This clone appeared many times. The CDR3 extends 3 residues past the end of the read, so its final part is completed from the germline J gene. This sample also contains other DNA sequences that code for the same CDR3. The gene calls are TRBV5-4 and TRBJ1-2, with 8 nucleotides matching TRBD1. The length of the CDR3 is 14 residues. Germline V CDR1 and CDR2: SGHNT, YYREEE (reference sequence). With V trimmed by 5 bases and J by 2 bases, 5 bases remained unmatched. The covered CDR3 bases are TGTGCCAGCAGTCCAGGGGGCGCGAACTATGGC. Residues: CASSPGGANYG. The full CDR3 protein is CASSPGGANYGYTF.

This clone was counted many times. Read data end 3 residues before the CDR3 end; the end is taken from the germline J gene. This chain uses TRBV7-6 with TRBJ2-2; no firm D call. The CDR3 spans 15 residues. Trimming shortened V by 5 bases and J by 4 bases, and 14 bases separated the two germline ends. Per germline, CDR1 SGHVS and CDR2 FNYEAQ. The CDR3 reads CASSLSLIGTGELFF. Partial CDR3 DNA: TGTGCCAGCAGCCTTAGTCTCATCGGCACCGGGGAG.

This clone was detected many times. The sequenced fragment ends 3 residues before the CDR3 boundary, so the rest is inferred from the germline J gene. This chain uses TRBV12-3 or TRBV12-4 with TRBJ2-3, with D tentatively TRBD1 (5 bases). V lost 5 bases to trimming and J lost 1 base, with 7 bases between them. The CDR3 has 13 residues. This CDR3 reads CASSRRGTDTQYF. Incomplete CDR3 DNA: TGTGCCAGCAGTCGCAGGGGCACAGATACG.

This clone was counted many times. With the read ending 3 residues before the CDR3 end, the germline J gene is used to fill in that end. The chain recombines TRBV30 with TRBJ1-5, with D possibly matching TRBD1 (5 bases). This CDR3 contains 14 residues. Germline V gene lookup returns CDR1 GTSNPN and CDR2 SVGIG (reference sequence). Trimming stripped 0 bases from V and 1 base from J, with 7 bases between. The chain's CDR3 is CAWSVGLSNQPQHF. CDR3 bases read: TGTGCCTGGAGTGTGGGACTCAGCAATCAGCCC.

This clone was counted ten times or more. With the read ending 3 residues before the CDR3 end, the germline J gene is used to fill in that end. V usage is TRBV5-1 and J usage is TRBJ2-2, with 8 bases identical to TRBD1. V trimming: 4 bases; J trimming: 7 bases; junction bases outside the gene matches: 12. Germline assignment: CDR1 SGHRS and CDR2 YFSETQ. The CDR3 is 16 amino acids. The CDR3 spells CASSPIGQGMVGELFF. The CDR3 DNA, read in part, is TGCGCCAGCAGCCCTATAGGACAGGGAATGGTCGGGGAG.

This clone was observed at least ten times. The read falls 3 residues short of the CDR3 end, and the missing part is taken from the germline J gene. The V and J genes are TRBV10-1 and TRBJ2-1; D unresolved. The CDR3 loop spans 14 amino acids. The V end lost 2 bases, the J end lost 2 bases, and 7 bases lay between the germline ends. In germline, CDR1 is WNHNN, CDR2 SYGVQD (reference sequence). CDR3 in amino acids: CASSEKGTYNEQFF. The CDR3 bases that were read are TGCGCCAGCAGTGAGAAGGGCACCTACAATGAG.

The CDR3 is CASSFSQGSNQPQHF. The sequenced part of the CDR3 DNA is TGTGCCAGCAGTTTTTCTCAGGGAAGCAATCAGCCC. The genes are TRBV2 and TRBJ1-5, with TRBD1 as a possible D gene (5 bases). The read stops 3 residues short of the end of the CDR3; the missing end is completed from the germline J gene. Between the trimmed V and J ends, which lost 5 bases and 1 base, there was a span of 12 bases. Germline V gene data show CDR1 as SNHLY and CDR2 as FYNNEI. The CDR3 is 15 amino acids.

This clone was seen repeatedly, ten times or more. The read ends 3 residues early relative to the CDR3; the germline J gene fills the gap. This chain links TRBV12-5 with TRBJ1-1; D possibly corresponds to TRBD1 (5 bases). CDR3 length: 13 amino acids. Germline V gene lookup returns CDR1 LGHNT and CDR2 FRNRAP. The part of the CDR3 DNA that was read is TGTGCTAGTGGTTTGGTCGGCGGGGCGGGA. This translates into CASGLVGGAG. Given in full, the CDR3 is CASGLVGGAGAFF.

As concerns this clone: The CDR3 is cut off 3 residues early in the read; its end comes from the germline J gene. This chain links TRBV7-9 with TRBJ2-3; 13 nucleotides agree with TRBD2. Germline V gene lookup returns CDR1 SEHNR and CDR2 FQNEAQ (reference sequence). CDR3 size: 15 residues. V dropped 5 bases and J dropped 3; count of bases not matched to a gene: 2. The CDR3 protein is CASSKLAGGTDTQYF. The covered CDR3 bases are TGTGCCAGCAGCAAACTAGCGGGAGGGACAGATACG. Full variable domain (rest looked up from reference TRBV7-9 and TRBJ2-3): DTGVSQNPRHKITKRGQNVTFRCDPISEHNRLYWYRQTLGQGPEFLTYFQNEAQLEKSRLLSDRFSAERPKGSFSTLEIQRTEQGDSAMYLCASSKLAGGTDTQYFGPGTRLTVL.

This clone was recorded many times. The sequenced fragment ends 3 residues before the CDR3 boundary, so the rest is inferred from the germline J gene. The chain employs TRBV14 and TRBJ1-4; D not resolved. The CDR3 loop spans 16 amino acids. The V gene lost 0 bases and the J gene lost 3 bases, with 11 bases spanning the gap. The V gene's germline CDR1 is SGHDN and CDR2 FVKESK. CDR3 DNA, as far as it was read: TGTGCCAGCAGCCAAGAGGGCCCAGATCCTAATGAAAAA. It specifies CASSQEGPDPNEK. From start to end, the CDR3 is CASSQEGPDPNEKLFF.

This clone was picked up many times. The read stops 3 residues short of the end of the CDR3; the missing end is completed from the germline J gene. The chain recombines TRBV30 with TRBJ2-3; possibly TRBD2 for D (6 bases). In germline, CDR1 is GTSNPN, CDR2 SVGIG (reference sequence). The CDR3 covers 13 residues. The V gene lost 5 bases and the J gene lost 2 bases, with 11 bases spanning the gap. This CDR3 reads CAWGTRDTDTQYF. The part of the CDR3 DNA that was read is TGTGCCTGGGGGACTCGAGACACAGATACG.

Only a few counts were recorded for this clone. The CDR3 extends 3 residues past the end of the read, so its final part is completed from the germline J gene. The V gene is TRBV2, the J gene TRBJ1-3; tentative D call: TRBD1 (5 bases). Germline CDR1 is SNHLY and CDR2 is FYNNEI. There are 12 residues in the CDR3. V was pared by 5 bases and J by 4 bases, with 6 bases between. The CDR3 spells CASSRTGNTIYF. The CDR3 DNA, read in part, is TGTGCCAGCAGTCGGACAGGAAACACC.

In its sample, this clone was seen many times. This CDR3 reads CASSLLNDGRGVEGYTF. The part of the CDR3 DNA that was read is TGTGCCAGCAGCTTACTAAACGACGGCAGGGGGGTTGAGGGC. The chain uses TRBV7-6 and TRBJ1-2, with 7 bases identical to TRBD1. The CDR3 is cut off 3 residues early in the read; its end comes from the germline J gene. The germline V gene has CDR1 SGHVS and CDR2 FNYEAQ. The CDR3 has 17 residues. The entire variable domain, with the rest obtained from reference TRBV7-6 and TRBJ1-2, is as follows: GAGVSQSPRYKVTKRGQDVALRCDPISGHVSLYWYRQALGQGPEFLTYFNYEAQQDKSGLPNDRFSAERPEGSISTLTIQRTEQRDSAMYRCASSLLNDGRGVEGYTFGSGTRLTVV.

As to this clone: The observed sequence ends 3 residues before the CDR3 terminus, with the missing tail filled in from the germline J gene. This chain joins TRBV20-1 and TRBJ2-7, with 10 bases fitting TRBD1. This CDR3 spans 12 amino acids. V was pared by 3 bases and J by 6 bases, with 2 bases of the junction left unmatched. Germline lookup yields CDR1 DFQATT and CDR2 SNEGSKA (reference sequence). CDR3 region: CSASDRGLEQYF. The covered CDR3 bases are TGCAGTGCTAGCGACAGGGGGCTCGAG.

In its sample, this clone was seen many times. The DNA ends 3 residues before the CDR3 does, and the rest of the CDR3 is filled in from the germline J gene. The chain links TRBV7-3 to TRBJ2-3, with 9 nucleotides matching TRBD2. This CDR3 comprises 16 residues. The trim removed 2 bases at V and 4 bases at J, leaving 7 bases unmatched. The germline CDR1 and CDR2 sequences are SGHTA and FQGTGA. The CDR3 spells CASSLYSGRSSDTQYF. The covered CDR3 bases are TGTGCCAGCAGCTTATATAGCGGGAGATCTTCAGATACG.

The table lists this clone with a few counts. The read terminates 3 residues before the CDR3 end, so the remaining end is supplied by the germline J gene. The chain couples TRBV18 to TRBJ2-1, with 9 bases fitting TRBD2. Unmatched junction bases numbered 7, after V lost 4 bases and J lost 0 bases. Germline assignment: CDR1 KGHSH and CDR2 LQKENI. CDR3 size: 17 residues. The CDR3 here is CASSRVAGDSSYNEQFF. The CDR3 DNA, read in part, is TGTGCCAGCTCACGGGTAGCGGGGGATTCCTCCTACAATGAG.

At least ten counts were recorded for this clone. The read comes to an end 3 residues before the CDR3 does, leaving the germline J gene to fill in the end. The chain recombines TRBV30 with TRBJ1-1, with 7 bases lining up with TRBD1. J was trimmed by 0 bases and V by 5 bases; bases with no gene match: 6. The CDR3 loop spans 14 amino acids. Looked up from germline, CDR1 is GTSNPN and CDR2 is SVGIG (reference sequence). The CDR3 region is CAWANRGVNTEAFF. The covered CDR3 bases are TGTGCCTGGGCTAACAGGGGCGTGAACACTGAA.